This is a list of T cell receptor beta chains from one sample in a study of T-cell memory formation after mild COVID-19. MiXCR, run by TCRdb on the 5' RACE reads, gives a single entry per CDR3 protein. The sample has roughly 400,000 distinct CDR3 sequences, more than 15% seen once. The material sequenced was PBMCs or a T cell subset sorted from them (not recorded which). The receptors here all came from a man younger than 35 who had mild COVID-19 (a few samples of this study predate the infection). Cell type and time point are not known. CDR3s include the opening cysteine and the closing phenylalanine or tryptophan. Fields, in order: V gene, J gene, clone size, D gene, CDR3 protein, CDR3 DNA. The D gene is left open where the match is weak. The size field is filled for only some rows; it gives once, few, many or a size class.

v_call: TRBV12-3/TRBV12-4
j_call: TRBJ2-5
clone_size: .
d_call: .
cdr3_aa: CASTSAYVETQYF
cdr3_nt: TGTGCCAGCACCTCGGCCTATGTGGAGACCCAGTACTTC

v_call: TRBV11-2
j_call: TRBJ2-1
clone_size: few
d_call: .
cdr3_aa: CASSQNGGATYNEQFF
cdr3_nt: TGTGCCAGCAGCCAAAATGGGGGTGCAACATACAATGAGCAGTTCTTC

v_call: TRBV7-2
j_call: TRBJ1-2
clone_size: few
d_call: .
cdr3_aa: CASSLDLSGGYTF
cdr3_nt: TGTGCCAGCAGCTTAGATCTAAGCGGGGGCTACACCTTC

v_call: TRBV4-3
j_call: TRBJ1-6
clone_size: many
d_call: .
cdr3_aa: CASSQEIRNSPLHF
cdr3_nt: TGCGCCAGCAGCCAAGAAATCCGTAATTCACCCCTCCACTTT

v_call: TRBV15
j_call: TRBJ2-7
clone_size: .
d_call: .
cdr3_aa: CATSRGGKGYEQYF
cdr3_nt: TGTGCCACCAGCAGAGGAGGGAAGGGCTACGAGCAGTACTTC

v_call: TRBV7-9
j_call: TRBJ1-2
clone_size: .
d_call: .
cdr3_aa: CASSLAGEPRGYTF
cdr3_nt: TGTGCCAGCAGCTTAGCCGGGGAGCCAAGGGGCTACACCTTC

v_call: TRBV7-2
j_call: TRBJ2-1
clone_size: few
d_call: TRBD2
cdr3_aa: CASSSRDSGGYNEQFF
cdr3_nt: TGTGCCAGCAGCTCCCGCGATAGCGGGGGGTACAATGAGCAGTTCTTC

v_call: TRBV6-2/TRBV6-3
j_call: TRBJ1-3
clone_size: few
d_call: .
cdr3_aa: CASSKSVRSGNTIYF
cdr3_nt: TGTGCCAGCAGTAAGAGCGTGAGATCTGGAAACACCATATATTTT

v_call: TRBV7-9
j_call: TRBJ1-2
clone_size: .
d_call: TRBD1
cdr3_aa: CASSFNPTGNYGYTF
cdr3_nt: TGTGCCAGCAGCTTTAACCCGACAGGGAACTATGGCTACACCTTC

v_call: TRBV20-1
j_call: TRBJ2-3
clone_size: few
d_call: .
cdr3_aa: CSAIPGDYTDTQYF
cdr3_nt: TGCAGTGCTATCCCAGGGGACTACACAGATACGCAGTATTTT

v_call: TRBV11-3
j_call: TRBJ2-1
clone_size: few
d_call: TRBD1
cdr3_aa: CASSLGTGPKFF
cdr3_nt: TGTGCCAGCAGCTTAGGGACAGGCCCTAAGTTCTTC

v_call: TRBV18
j_call: TRBJ2-6
clone_size: few
d_call: .
cdr3_aa: CASSPGVSGDNVLTF
cdr3_nt: TGTGCCAGCTCACCTGGGGTGTCTGGGGACAACGTCCTGACTTTC

v_call: TRBV5-1
j_call: TRBJ2-1
clone_size: many
d_call: .
cdr3_aa: CASSLAGVRNEQFF
cdr3_nt: TGCGCCAGCAGCTTGGCCGGGGTACGCAATGAGCAGTTCTTC

v_call: TRBV12-5
j_call: TRBJ2-1
clone_size: .
d_call: .
cdr3_aa: CASGLVPHFEQFF
cdr3_nt: TGTGCTAGTGGTTTGGTACCCCACTTCGAGCAGTTCTTC

v_call: TRBV29-1
j_call: TRBJ1-1
clone_size: few
d_call: .
cdr3_aa: CSALPGGNTEAFF
cdr3_nt: TGCAGCGCTCTCCCGGGGGGTAACACTGAAGCTTTCTTT

v_call: TRBV4-3
j_call: TRBJ2-1
clone_size: .
d_call: .
cdr3_aa: CASSLDPSQNEQFF
cdr3_nt: TGCGCCAGCAGTCTCGACCCATCCCAGAATGAGCAGTTCTTC

v_call: TRBV27
j_call: TRBJ2-5
clone_size: many
d_call: .
cdr3_aa: CASSPTPGGRGQETQYF
cdr3_nt: TGTGCCAGCAGTCCCACTCCCGGGGGTAGGGGCCAAGAGACCCAGTACTTC

v_call: TRBV6-6
j_call: TRBJ2-6
clone_size: .
d_call: .
cdr3_aa: CASSYSMEKWRRDRSGANVLTF
cdr3_nt: TGTGCCAGCAGTTACTCGATGGAGAAATGGCGGCGAGATAGATCTGGGGCCAACGTCCTGACTTTC

v_call: TRBV27
j_call: TRBJ2-6
clone_size: few
d_call: TRBD1
cdr3_aa: CASSSPRTGLDVLTF
cdr3_nt: TGTGCCAGCAGTTCCCCCCGGACAGGGCTTGACGTCCTGACTTTC

v_call: TRBV7-2
j_call: TRBJ2-2
clone_size: .
d_call: TRBD1
cdr3_aa: CASSSSGTGNTGELFF
cdr3_nt: TGTGCCAGCAGCTCCTCCGGGACAGGGAACACCGGGGAGCTGTTTTTT

v_call: TRBV20-1
j_call: TRBJ2-7
clone_size: few
d_call: .
cdr3_aa: CSAPRGRVGEQYF
cdr3_nt: TGCAGTGCCCCTCGAGGCAGGGTGGGGGAGCAGTACTTC

v_call: TRBV6-2/TRBV6-3
j_call: TRBJ2-4
clone_size: few
d_call: .
cdr3_aa: CASSYSTVNIQYF
cdr3_nt: TGTGCCAGCAGTTACTCGACGGTGAACATTCAGTACTTC

v_call: TRBV7-9
j_call: TRBJ2-2
clone_size: few
d_call: .
cdr3_aa: CASSFSESGELFF
cdr3_nt: TGTGCCAGCAGCTTTAGTGAGTCCGGGGAGCTGTTTTTT

v_call: TRBV14
j_call: TRBJ2-1
clone_size: .
d_call: TRBD1
cdr3_aa: CASTQFGDRTYNEQFF
cdr3_nt: TGTGCCAGCACCCAGTTTGGGGACAGGACTTACAATGAGCAGTTCTTC

v_call: TRBV4-3
j_call: TRBJ1-4
clone_size: .
d_call: .
cdr3_aa: CASSQDPAGTNEKLFF
cdr3_nt: TGCGCCAGCAGCCAAGATCCGGCTGGGACTAATGAAAAACTGTTTTTT

v_call: TRBV7-2
j_call: TRBJ2-7
clone_size: few
d_call: TRBD1
cdr3_aa: CASSISRTGDKEQYF
cdr3_nt: TGTGCCAGCAGCATAAGCCGGACAGGGGATAAGGAGCAGTACTTC

v_call: TRBV4-1
j_call: TRBJ2-2
clone_size: .
d_call: TRBD2
cdr3_aa: CASSQVAASGGTGELFF
cdr3_nt: TGCGCCAGCAGCCAAGTTGCGGCTAGCGGGGGGACCGGGGAGCTGTTTTTT

v_call: TRBV19
j_call: TRBJ2-2
clone_size: few
d_call: .
cdr3_aa: CASRVYPNTGELFF
cdr3_nt: TGTGCCAGTAGGGTTTATCCGAACACCGGGGAGCTGTTTTTT

v_call: TRBV14
j_call: TRBJ2-3
clone_size: .
d_call: TRBD2
cdr3_aa: CASTLSGGRGTQYF
cdr3_nt: TGTGCCAGCACCCTAAGTGGCGGGAGGGGTACGCAGTATTTT

v_call: TRBV7-2
j_call: TRBJ1-1
clone_size: .
d_call: .
cdr3_aa: CASSSGAAAEAFF
cdr3_nt: TGTGCCAGCAGCTCCGGGGCAGCCGCTGAAGCTTTCTTT

v_call: TRBV5-1
j_call: TRBJ2-1
clone_size: .
d_call: .
cdr3_aa: CASSLGFWGTFSYNEQFF
cdr3_nt: TGCGCCAGCAGCTTGGGGTTCTGGGGGACTTTCTCCTACAATGAGCAGTTCTTC

v_call: TRBV19
j_call: TRBJ2-5
clone_size: few
d_call: .
cdr3_aa: CASSIRVSETQYF
cdr3_nt: TGTGCCAGTAGTATCAGGGTGTCCGAGACCCAGTACTTC

v_call: TRBV13
j_call: TRBJ2-2
clone_size: .
d_call: TRBD1
cdr3_aa: CASSLGQGNTWELFF
cdr3_nt: TGTGCCAGCAGCTTAGGACAGGGGAACACCTGGGAGCTGTTTTTT

v_call: TRBV5-1
j_call: TRBJ2-2
clone_size: .
d_call: .
cdr3_aa: CASIFRARGTGELFF
cdr3_nt: TGCGCCAGCATTTTTAGGGCGAGGGGCACCGGGGAGCTGTTTTTT

v_call: TRBV12-3/TRBV12-4
j_call: TRBJ1-1
clone_size: .
d_call: .
cdr3_aa: CASRPPLWAVNTEAFF
cdr3_nt: TGTGCCAGCAGACCACCTCTCTGGGCAGTGAACACTGAAGCTTTCTTT

v_call: TRBV6-1
j_call: TRBJ1-2
clone_size: few
d_call: TRBD1
cdr3_aa: CASSEDRGNYGYTF
cdr3_nt: TGTGCCAGCAGTGAGGACAGGGGAAACTATGGCTACACCTTC

v_call: TRBV7-2
j_call: TRBJ2-3
clone_size: few
d_call: .
cdr3_aa: CASSYLANTQYF
cdr3_nt: TGTGCCAGCAGCTACCTAGCGAATACGCAGTATTTT

v_call: TRBV12-3/TRBV12-4
j_call: TRBJ2-7
clone_size: few
d_call: .
cdr3_aa: CASSLGLGQYF
cdr3_nt: TGTGCCAGCAGTTTGGGACTTGGGCAGTACTTC

v_call: TRBV7-2
j_call: TRBJ1-2
clone_size: few
d_call: .
cdr3_aa: CASSLAIGNYGYTF
cdr3_nt: TGTGCCAGCAGCTTAGCTATAGGAAACTATGGCTACACCTTC

v_call: TRBV9
j_call: TRBJ2-3
clone_size: few
d_call: .
cdr3_aa: CASSVGHDMYSGTDTQYF
cdr3_nt: TGTGCCAGCAGCGTAGGCCATGACATGTACTCCGGCACAGATACGCAGTATTTT

v_call: TRBV20-1
j_call: TRBJ2-7
clone_size: .
d_call: TRBD1
cdr3_aa: CSAKGASSYEQYF
cdr3_nt: TGCAGTGCGAAGGGGGCTAGCTCCTACGAGCAGTACTTC

v_call: TRBV5-1
j_call: TRBJ2-1
clone_size: .
d_call: .
cdr3_aa: CASRGTHNEQFF
cdr3_nt: TGCGCCAGCAGAGGGACACACAATGAGCAGTTCTTC

v_call: TRBV20-1
j_call: TRBJ1-1
clone_size: few
d_call: .
cdr3_aa: CSARGQLNTEAFF
cdr3_nt: TGCAGTGCTAGGGGGCAGTTGAACACTGAAGCTTTCTTT